A selection of T cell receptor beta chains follows, all from one sample in a study of blood T cell repertoires in COVID-19. TCRdb's copy holds only in-frame clones and misses some; the assay was immunoSEQ multiplex PCR. In the table there are 200,000 to 300,000 clones, 81% of which are singletons. The sequenced sample consisted of peripheral blood. These receptors were collected from a woman older than 75 with acute or convalescent COVID-19. Both conserved end residues are part of each CDR3. The order of the fields is J gene, D gene, clone size, V gene, CDR3 DNA, CDR3 protein. The D gene is left open where the match is weak. Not every row has a clone size; where given, it reads once, few, many or a size class.

J gene: TRBJ2-3; D gene: TRBD2; clone size: .; V gene: TRBV5-1; CDR3 DNA: TGCGCCAGCAGCGCCGGGACTAGCGGCCCAGATACGCAGTATTTT; CDR3 protein: CASSAGTSGPDTQYF
J gene: TRBJ1-2; D gene: .; clone size: .; V gene: TRBV10-3; CDR3 DNA: TGTGCCATCAGTGAGGCGGTAGGGGATGGCTACACCTTC; CDR3 protein: CAISEAVGDGYTF
J gene: TRBJ1-4; D gene: TRBD1; clone size: once; V gene: TRBV7-6; CDR3 DNA: TGTGCCAGCAGCTTACCTCGGACAGGGGGCGCGGAAAAACTGTTTTTT; CDR3 protein: CASSLPRTGGAEKLFF
J gene: TRBJ2-1; D gene: TRBD2; clone size: .; V gene: TRBV28; CDR3 DNA: TGTGCCAGCAGTTTCCATTCTCTAGCGGGTGGGTCAGGAGGGCAGTTCTTC; CDR3 protein: CASSFHSLAGGSGGQFF
J gene: TRBJ2-6; D gene: TRBD1; clone size: .; V gene: TRBV5-4; CDR3 DNA: TGTGCCAGCAGCCCCCGGACAGGGCCCTCTGGGGCCAACGTCCTGACTTTC; CDR3 protein: CASSPRTGPSGANVLTF
J gene: TRBJ2-4; D gene: .; clone size: .; V gene: TRBV19; CDR3 DNA: TGTGCCAGTAGTATGACGGGGGCCAAAAACATTCAGTACTTC; CDR3 protein: CASSMTGAKNIQYF
J gene: TRBJ2-7; D gene: TRBD2; clone size: .; V gene: TRBV2; CDR3 DNA: TGTGCCAGCAGAGCGGGGGGGCCTTCCTACGAGCAGTACTTC; CDR3 protein: CASRAGGPSYEQYF
J gene: TRBJ2-1; D gene: .; clone size: once; V gene: TRBV9; CDR3 DNA: TGTGCCAGCAGCCCAGAGGTCAACTCCTACAATGAGCAGTTCTTC; CDR3 protein: CASSPEVNSYNEQFF
J gene: TRBJ1-3; D gene: .; clone size: .; V gene: TRBV2; CDR3 DNA: TGTGCCAGCAGACTGATTTTCTCTGGAAACACCATATATTTT; CDR3 protein: CASRLIFSGNTIYF
J gene: TRBJ1-3; D gene: TRBD1; clone size: .; V gene: TRBV5-1; CDR3 DNA: TGCGCCAGCAGTCCAGGGGGCTCTGGAAACACCATATATTTT; CDR3 protein: CASSPGGSGNTIYF
J gene: TRBJ1-2; D gene: .; clone size: few; V gene: TRBV4-1; CDR3 DNA: TGCGCCAGCAGCCAAGAAGGGCAGGGCTACTATGGCTACACCTTC; CDR3 protein: CASSQEGQGYYGYTF
J gene: TRBJ2-2; D gene: TRBD2; clone size: .; V gene: TRBV18; CDR3 DNA: TGTGCCAGCTCACCAGAAAATTTTGGAGGGACTAGCGGGATACTCGTGAACACCGGGGAGCTGTTTTTT; CDR3 protein: CASSPENFGGTSGILVNTGELFF
J gene: TRBJ1-1; D gene: .; clone size: .; V gene: TRBV6-1; CDR3 DNA: TGTGCCAGCAGTGAATTTAGCACTGAAGCTTTCTTT; CDR3 protein: CASSEFSTEAFF
J gene: TRBJ1-6; D gene: .; clone size: few; V gene: TRBV5-1; CDR3 DNA: TGCGCAAGCAGTAGCACAGGCAGATATAATTCACCCCTCCACTTT; CDR3 protein: CASSSTGRYNSPLHF
J gene: TRBJ2-1; D gene: TRBD2; clone size: many; V gene: TRBV5-6; CDR3 DNA: TGTGCCAGCAGCCCGCGGGGGGGCGTTGAGCAGTTCTTC; CDR3 protein: CASSPRGGVEQFF
J gene: TRBJ2-5; D gene: .; clone size: .; V gene: TRBV5-1; CDR3 DNA: TGCGCCAGCTCCCGGGGGGCCCAAGAGACCCAGTACTTC; CDR3 protein: CASSRGAQETQYF
J gene: TRBJ1-1; D gene: .; clone size: .; V gene: TRBV6-6; CDR3 DNA: TGTGCCAGCAGTGGAGGACGTGAAGCTTTCTTT; CDR3 protein: CASSGGREAFF
J gene: TRBJ2-5; D gene: TRBD2; clone size: few; V gene: TRBV7-6; CDR3 DNA: TGTGCCAGCAGCCCAAGACTAGCGGGGGGTGAAGAGACCCAGTACTTC; CDR3 protein: CASSPRLAGGEETQYF
J gene: TRBJ2-6; D gene: .; clone size: .; V gene: TRBV7-2; CDR3 DNA: TGTGCCAGCAGCTTAGGAGCGTCAGGGGCCAACGTCCTGACTTTC; CDR3 protein: CASSLGASGANVLTF
J gene: TRBJ1-4; D gene: .; clone size: .; V gene: TRBV3-1/TRBV3-2; CDR3 DNA: TGTGCCAGCAGCCAAGGCCGGGCGGGTTTGCAAAAACTGTTTTTT; CDR3 protein: CASSQGRAGLQKLFF
J gene: TRBJ1-1; D gene: .; clone size: .; V gene: TRBV25-1; CDR3 DNA: TGTGCCAGCAGTGAATCGAGGGTGGCGAACACTGAAGCTTTCTTT; CDR3 protein: CASSESRVANTEAFF
J gene: TRBJ2-5; D gene: TRBD1; clone size: .; V gene: TRBV5-1; CDR3 DNA: TGCGCCAGCAGCTCGGGCTATACAGGGGGAGAGACCCAGTACTTC; CDR3 protein: CASSSGYTGGETQYF
J gene: TRBJ1-4; D gene: .; clone size: .; V gene: TRBV5-4; CDR3 DNA: TGTGCCAGCAGCCCTGGGGCAGCCACTAATGAAAAACTGTTTTTT; CDR3 protein: CASSPGAATNEKLFF
J gene: TRBJ1-1; D gene: .; clone size: few; V gene: TRBV12-3/TRBV12-4; CDR3 DNA: TGTGCCAGCAGCGCCTACAGGGTCCCTGAAGCTTTCTTT; CDR3 protein: CASSAYRVPEAFF
J gene: TRBJ2-5; D gene: TRBD2; clone size: .; V gene: TRBV27; CDR3 DNA: TGTGCCAGCAGTTTAGGGGTAGCGGGAGGGCCAGGCGAGACCCAGTACTTC; CDR3 protein: CASSLGVAGGPGETQYF
J gene: TRBJ2-3; D gene: TRBD2; clone size: .; V gene: TRBV7-2; CDR3 DNA: TGTGCCAGCACCTCCTGGGGGGTAGCGGGGGAATATACGCAGTATTTT; CDR3 protein: CASTSWGVAGEYTQYF
J gene: TRBJ2-1; D gene: TRBD1; clone size: .; V gene: TRBV7-2; CDR3 DNA: TGTGCCAGCAGCTTAGAAACAGGGGGCTCGTACAATGAGCAGTTCTTC; CDR3 protein: CASSLETGGSYNEQFF
J gene: TRBJ2-2; D gene: TRBD2; clone size: .; V gene: TRBV5-1; CDR3 DNA: TGCGCCAGCACCCCGGGACTAGCGGGGGGTTCATCGAACACCGGGGAGCTGTTTTTT; CDR3 protein: CASTPGLAGGSSNTGELFF
J gene: TRBJ2-1; D gene: .; clone size: .; V gene: TRBV3-1/TRBV3-2; CDR3 DNA: TGTGCCAGCAGCCAAGATGGGGGGGCAGGGCCTCGCAATGAGCAGTTCTTC; CDR3 protein: CASSQDGGAGPRNEQFF
J gene: TRBJ2-5; D gene: .; clone size: .; V gene: TRBV6-2/TRBV6-3; CDR3 DNA: TGTGCCAGCAGTTACTCGACGGGACACCTGGTAGAGGCCCAGTACTTC; CDR3 protein: CASSYSTGHLVEAQYF
J gene: TRBJ2-5; D gene: .; clone size: .; V gene: TRBV11-2; CDR3 DNA: TGTGCCAGCAGCTTAGATAGGGCGGCCGGAGGAGAGACCCAGTACTTC; CDR3 protein: CASSLDRAAGGETQYF
J gene: TRBJ2-2; D gene: TRBD2; clone size: .; V gene: TRBV6-2/TRBV6-3; CDR3 DNA: TGTGCCAGCAGTTACTCGACGGGACTAGGGCGTAGAGGGGAGCTGTTTTTT; CDR3 protein: CASSYSTGLGRRGELFF
J gene: TRBJ2-3; D gene: TRBD2; clone size: .; V gene: TRBV20-1; CDR3 DNA: TGCAGTGCTAGTCCAGCGGGAATGCCCGATACGCAGTATTTT; CDR3 protein: CSASPAGMPDTQYF
J gene: TRBJ2-7; D gene: .; clone size: .; V gene: TRBV19; CDR3 DNA: TGTGCCAGGAGGGGGAACTCCGAGTACTTC; CDR3 protein: CARRGNSEYF
J gene: TRBJ2-2; D gene: .; clone size: .; V gene: TRBV18; CDR3 DNA: TGTGCCAGCTCGGCCGGGACACTGAACACCGGGGAGCTGTTTTTT; CDR3 protein: CASSAGTLNTGELFF
J gene: TRBJ2-3; D gene: TRBD1; clone size: once; V gene: TRBV19; CDR3 DNA: TGTGCCAGTAGTATTACCAGGGGGCAGGGGACAGATACGCAGTATTTT; CDR3 protein: CASSITRGQGTDTQYF
J gene: TRBJ2-1; D gene: TRBD2; clone size: .; V gene: TRBV6-5; CDR3 DNA: TGTGCCAGCAAAGCTAGCGGGGGGCAATACAATGAGCAGTTCTTC; CDR3 protein: CASKASGGQYNEQFF